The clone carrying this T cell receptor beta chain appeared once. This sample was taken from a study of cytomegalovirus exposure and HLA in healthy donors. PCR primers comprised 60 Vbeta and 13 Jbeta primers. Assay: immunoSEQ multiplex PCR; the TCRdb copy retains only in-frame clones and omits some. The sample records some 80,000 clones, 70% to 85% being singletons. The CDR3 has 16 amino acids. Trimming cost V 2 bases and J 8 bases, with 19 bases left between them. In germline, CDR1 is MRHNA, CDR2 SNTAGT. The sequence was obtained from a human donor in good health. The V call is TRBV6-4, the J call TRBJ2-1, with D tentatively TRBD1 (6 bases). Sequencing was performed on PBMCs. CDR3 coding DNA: TGTGCCAGCAGTGACCAACACAGGGAGAGTAGCGATGAGCAGTTCTTC. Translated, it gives CASSDQHRESSDEQFF.